One and the same sample provided the 16 T cell receptor beta chains below, sequenced in a study of blood T cell repertoires in COVID-19. Profiled with immunoSEQ multiplex PCR; TCRdb holds only in-frame clones, not every one. The repertoire holds roughly 80,000 clones, 80% to 90% seen once, with approximately 20% in the top ten. Specimen: peripheral blood. The origin of the receptors is a woman between 55 and 75 years old with acute or convalescent COVID-19.

The chain combines TRBV2 with TRBJ2-5, with 8 nucleotides matching TRBD1. This CDR3 has 13 amino acids. Germline-derived CDR1 and CDR2 are SNHLY and FYNNEI. After removal of 7 bases from V and 3 bases from J, the junction contained 4 bases not matched to a gene. DNA of the CDR3: TGTGCCAGCACCGCGGACAGGGAAGAGACCCAGTACTTC. Protein product: CASTADREETQYF.

The CDR3 DNA reads as TGTGCCAGCAGGTTAGACAGGGCGAACTATGGCTACACCTTC. This translates into CASRLDRANYGYTF. J is TRBJ1-2 and V is TRBV2; 7 bases align to TRBD1. The trim removed 6 bases at V and 2 bases at J, leaving 6 bases unmatched. There are 14 residues in the CDR3. CDR1 and CDR2 (germline): SNHLY, FYNNEI.

The chain carries TRBV4-2 and TRBJ2-1; TRBD2 agrees at 10 bases. Per the germline V gene, CDR1 is LGHNA and CDR2 is YNFKEQ. V was clipped by 1 base and J by 3 bases; unmatched bases: 3. CDR3 length equals 16 residues. The CDR3 loop reads CASSQAAGGNYNEQFF. The CDR3 region has the DNA TGTGCCAGCAGCCAAGCAGCGGGGGGGAACTACAATGAGCAGTTCTTC.

In this sample, this clone turned up a few times. The chain carries TRBV7-2 and TRBJ1-1; 9 bases fit TRBD1. Germline CDR1 SGHTA, CDR2 FQGNSA. The V and J ends lost 4 bases and 5 bases, in that order; junction bases with no gene match: 8. This CDR3 contains 15 residues. As DNA, the CDR3 is TGTGCCAGCAGCTGGCGCCAGGGACAGGGAACTGAAGCTTTCTTT. It specifies CASSWRQGQGTEAFF.

The CDR3 loop reads CASSEGPRTGKVHF. CDR3 DNA sequence: TGTGCCAGCAGTGAAGGTCCCCGGACAGGGAAGGTTCACTTT. The chain is built from TRBV2 and TRBJ1-6; the match to TRBD1 covers 8 bases. Germline V gene sequence: CDR1 SNHLY, CDR2 FYNNEI. The CDR3 is 14 residues long. Germline trimming cut 1 base from V and 19 bases from J; bases unmatched to any gene: 12.

V usage is TRBV9 and J usage is TRBJ1-4; D is perhaps TRBD1 (6 bases). The CDR3 runs to 14 residues. The V and J ends lost 4 bases and 2 bases respectively, with 9 bases between them. The germline gives CDR1 SGDLS, CDR2 YYNGEE. The CDR3 loop reads CASSPDSTNEKLFF. CDR3 nucleotides: TGTGCCAGCAGCCCGGACAGTACTAATGAAAAACTGTTTTTT. Looking up the rest from reference TRBV9 and TRBJ1-4 gives the full variable domain: DSGVTQTPKHLITATGQRVTLRCSPRSGDLSVYWYQQSLDQGLQFLIQYYNGEERAKGNILERFSAQQFPDLHSELNLSSLELGDSALYFCASSPDSTNEKLFFGSGTQLSVL.

This rearrangement joins TRBV6-4 to TRBJ1-1, with no clear D. Germline V gene lookup returns CDR1 MRHNA and CDR2 SNTAGT. CDR3 length: 13 residues. Trimming removed 5 bases at V and 4 bases at J, with 11 bases between. As DNA, the CDR3 is TGTGCCAGCAGTCGGGAATACGGCACTGAAGCTTTCTTT. It codes for CASSREYGTEAFF.

The chain combines TRBV14 with TRBJ2-1; TRBD2 is a possible D gene (6 bases). The CDR3 spans 16 residues. Trimming shortened V by 0 bases and J by 0 bases, and 9 bases separated the two germline ends. Per germline, CDR1 SGHDN and CDR2 FVKESK. This chain's CDR3 is CASSQDPGSSYNEQFF. The CDR3 bases are TGTGCCAGCAGCCAAGATCCCGGGAGCTCCTACAATGAGCAGTTCTTC.

The chain joins TRBV6-6 to TRBJ1-1, with D maybe TRBD1 (5 bases). Between the trimmed V and J ends, which lost 6 bases and 0 bases, there was a span of 11 bases. The germline CDR1 and CDR2 sequences are MNHNY and SVGAGI (reference sequence). The CDR3 has 14 amino acids. The CDR3 region has the DNA TGTGCCAGCAGCATGACAGCTATGAACACTGAAGCTTTCTTT. Translation gives CASSMTAMNTEAFF.

This clone was seen just once. V and J are TRBV3-1 (or the pseudogene TRBV3-2) and TRBJ1-6; 8 bases fit TRBD1. Germline trimming cut 6 bases from V and 7 bases from J; bases unmatched to any gene: 11. Germline loops: CDR1 LGHDT, CDR2 YNNKEL (reference sequence). This CDR3 is built from 16 residues. CDR3 protein: CASRLTQQGENSPLHF. CDR3 DNA sequence: TGTGCCAGCAGACTAACTCAACAGGGGGAAAATTCACCCCTCCACTTT.

The genes are TRBV19 and TRBJ2-7; the match to TRBD1 covers 7 bases. Germline CDR1 and CDR2: LNHDA and SQIVND (reference sequence). V lost 9 bases to trimming and J lost 1 base; unmatched junction nucleotides: 12. The CDR3 loop spans 15 amino acids. This CDR3 reads CASRTGALPSYEQYF. For the CDR3, the DNA is TGTGCCAGCCGCACAGGGGCGCTACCATCCTACGAGCAGTACTTC.

The rearrangement joins TRBV7-2 to TRBJ2-3; 7 nucleotides match TRBD1. The germline V gene has CDR1 SGHTA and CDR2 FQGNSA. With V trimmed by 1 base and J by 3 bases, 4 bases remained unmatched. The CDR3 loop spans 15 amino acids. CDR3 region: CASSLDRGWTDTQYF. In DNA, the CDR3 is TGTGCCAGCAGCTTAGACAGGGGTTGGACAGATACGCAGTATTTT.

The CDR3 sequence is CAWSVLAGGHDNEQFF. The CDR3 region has the DNA TGTGCCTGGAGTGTACTAGCAGGGGGCCATGACAATGAGCAGTTCTTC. J is TRBJ2-1 and V is TRBV30, with 8 bases that match TRBD1. Germline lookup yields CDR1 GTSNPN and CDR2 SVGIG (reference sequence). V shed 0 bases and J 5 bases; nucleotides not matched to a gene: 9. CDR3 length: 16 amino acids. The full variable domain, in which reference TRBV30 and TRBJ2-1 provide the parts outside the CDR3, is SQTIHQWPATLVQPVGSPLSLECTVEGTSNPNLYWYRQAAGRGLQLLFYSVGIGQISSEVPQNLSASRPQDRQFILSSKKLLLSDSGFYLCAWSVLAGGHDNEQFFGPGTRLTVL.

This clone was picked up a small number of times. This chain links TRBV28 with TRBJ1-1; D is possibly TRBD1 (6 bases). V lost 3 bases to trimming and J lost 0 bases, with 14 bases between them. The CDR3 spans 16 residues. The germline CDR1 and CDR2 sequences are MDHEN and SYDVKM. The CDR3 DNA follows: TGTGCCAGCAGTTTTTGGCAGGGGACAATGAACACTGAAGCTTTCTTT. It specifies CASSFWQGTMNTEAFF.

The chain links TRBV27 to TRBJ2-1; the D gene is possibly TRBD1 (6 bases). This CDR3 is built from 16 residues. V dropped 6 bases and J dropped 6 bases, with 21 bases sitting between them. In germline, CDR1 is MNHEY, CDR2 SMNVEV (reference sequence). CDR3 region: CASSRKGQDTGNEQFF. CDR3 coding DNA: TGTGCCAGCAGCCGAAAGGGACAAGACACTGGCAATGAGCAGTTCTTC.

V is TRBV2 and J is TRBJ2-3, with 8 bases aligning to TRBD1. Per the germline V gene, CDR1 is SNHLY and CDR2 is FYNNEI. The CDR3 covers 15 residues. Unmatched junction bases numbered 10, after V lost 7 bases and J lost 4 bases. The CDR3 nucleotides read TGTGCCAGCAAGACTGACAGGGGCCATGCAGATACGCAGTATTTT. It codes for CASKTDRGHADTQYF.